These T cell receptor beta chains were read from a single sample in a study of blood T cells in healthy people across ages. TCRdb independently ran MiXCR on the 5' RACE reads; one entry per CDR3 protein. The table includes approximately 900,000 distinct CDR3 sequences, around 29% detected once. The same sample was also studied in work on T cells of mothers and their children.

The specimen was blood. Source of these receptors: a woman aged 40 to 55 in good health. The CDR3 runs from the conserved cysteine through the conserved F or W. The order of the fields is V gene, J gene, D gene, clone size, CDR3 protein, CDR3 DNA. A D gene is named only where the DNA matches it firmly. Clone sizes are given selectively: once, few, many, or a class where the clone is expanded.

TRBV9	TRBJ1-2	NA	few	CASSAYPGGGRNYGHTF	TGTGCCAGCAGCGCATATCCCGGGGGGGGGCGGAACTATGGCCACACCTTC
TRBV7-8	TRBJ2-7	NA	many	CASSLSWERREQYF	TGTGCCAGCAGCTTAAGTTGGGAAAGGCGCGAGCAGTACTTC
TRBV28	TRBJ2-3	TRBD1	few	CASSLRGPSDTQYF	TGTGCCAGCAGTTTAAGGGGGCCCTCAGATACGCAGTATTTT
TRBV6-1	TRBJ1-1	NA	NA	CASSGLWRGTEAFF	TGTGCCAGCAGTGGACTCTGGCGAGGCACTGAAGCTTTCTTT
TRBV28	TRBJ2-6	NA	NA	CASSLPWGSGANVLTF	TGTGCCAGCAGTCTCCCCTGGGGCTCTGGGGCCAACGTCCTGACTTTC
TRBV7-2	TRBJ1-1	NA	few	CASSLSPGPPLEAFF	TGTGCCAGCAGCTTAAGTCCGGGGCCGCCCTTGGAAGCTTTCTTT
TRBV3-1	TRBJ1-1	TRBD1	NA	CASSQRRTGGARNTEAFF	TGTGCCAGCAGCCAAAGGCGTACAGGGGGCGCGAGGAACACTGAAGCTTTCTTT
TRBV5-1	TRBJ2-1	TRBD2	many	CASRSGGTNEQFF	TGCGCCAGCAGAAGCGGGGGGACTAATGAGCAGTTCTTC
TRBV7-2	TRBJ2-3	TRBD2	NA	CASRGGILADTQYF	TGTGCCAGCAGGGGGGGGATCCTCGCAGATACGCAGTATTTT
TRBV2	TRBJ2-5	NA	NA	CAGSTDFLQTQYF	TGTGCCGGCTCGACTGACTTCTTGCAGACCCAGTACTTC